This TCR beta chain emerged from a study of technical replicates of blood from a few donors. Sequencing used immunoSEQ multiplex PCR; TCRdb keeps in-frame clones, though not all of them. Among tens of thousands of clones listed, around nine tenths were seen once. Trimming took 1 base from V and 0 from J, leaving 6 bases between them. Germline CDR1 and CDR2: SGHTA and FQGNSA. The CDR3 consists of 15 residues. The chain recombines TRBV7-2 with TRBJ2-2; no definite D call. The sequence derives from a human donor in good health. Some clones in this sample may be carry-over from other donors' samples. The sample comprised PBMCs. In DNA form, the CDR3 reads TGTGCCAGCAGCTTAGATGGAGCGAACACCGGGGAGCTGTTTTTT. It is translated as CASSLDGANTGELFF.